Listed here are 20 T cell receptor beta chains from one sample, sequenced in a study of blood T cell repertoires in COVID-19. Clones were read by immunoSEQ multiplex PCR, and TCRdb kept only the in-frame ones, dropping some. Among 200,000 to 300,000 clones, 60% to 75% were seen once, and the ten largest hold 3.3%. Sequencing was carried out using peripheral blood. Every receptor here comes from a woman of 80 years or more with acute or convalescent COVID-19.

The rearrangement uses TRBV5-1 and TRBJ2-7; D perhaps matches TRBD2 (5 bases). Germline V gene sequence: CDR1 SGHRS, CDR2 YFSETQ. V was clipped by 4 bases and J by 2 bases, with 16 bases between them. This CDR3 has 15 amino acids. The CDR3 loop is CASSTAGSGTYEQYF. In DNA, the CDR3 is TGCGCCAGCAGCACAGCCGGGTCGGGGACCTACGAGCAGTACTTC.

This clone came up once. This chain connects TRBV18 to TRBJ2-5, with a possible D match to TRBD1 (6 bases). CDR1 is KGHSH and CDR2 is LQKENI in the germline V gene. There are 14 residues in the CDR3. The ends were cut back, 5 bases at V and 2 bases at J, with 12 bases in the middle. The CDR3 protein is CASSASGVQETQYF. The CDR3 DNA reads as TGTGCCAGCTCAGCGTCAGGGGTACAAGAGACCCAGTACTTC.

DNA for the CDR3: TGTGCCAGCAGCTTATTCAGGACTAGCGGGGGGAGTGAGCAGTTCTTC. Protein product: CASSLFRTSGGSEQFF. The chain carries TRBV7-2 and TRBJ2-1; 14 bases are a match to TRBD2. Trimming removed 2 bases from V and 9 bases from J; junction bases left unmatched: 6. The CDR3 runs to 16 residues. Germline V gene sequence: CDR1 SGHTA, CDR2 FQGNSA.

In its sample, this clone was seen many times. This chain links TRBV27 with TRBJ2-7; D is possibly TRBD1 (6 bases). The CDR3 is 14 residues long. Germline assignment: CDR1 MNHEY and CDR2 SMNVEV (reference sequence). V gave up 8 bases and J gave up 2 bases, with 16 bases separating them. The CDR3, as DNA: TGTGCCAGCTCAAACAGGGATGGGACCTACGAGCAGTACTTC. Amino acids: CASSNRDGTYEQYF.

This clone was observed a handful of times. The chain joins TRBV5-1 to TRBJ1-6, with 8 bases that match TRBD1. The ends lost 4 bases at V and 10 bases at J; junction bases unmatched: 10. CDR1 is SGHRS, CDR2 YFSETQ, per germline. The CDR3 contains 15 residues. The CDR3 sequence is CASSDQSGGQSPLHF. DNA of the CDR3: TGCGCCAGCAGCGACCAGTCAGGGGGCCAATCACCCCTCCACTTT.

The genes are TRBV5-6 and TRBJ1-2; TRBD1 agrees at 9 bases. CDR1 is SGHDT and CDR2 is YYEEEE in the germline V gene. After removal of 3 bases from V and 0 bases from J, the junction contained 12 bases not matched to a gene. This CDR3 has 18 amino acids. CDR3 coding DNA: TGTGCCAGCAGCTGGGGGACAGGGAATGGTATGGCTAACTATGGCTACACCTTC. Protein product: CASSWGTGNGMANYGYTF.

This clone showed up just once. Other nucleotide sequences in the sample specify the same CDR3. CDR3 DNA: TGCGCCAGCAGCCCGGGACAGACCTATGGCTACACCTTC. This gives the protein CASSPGQTYGYTF. The genes are TRBV5-1 and TRBJ1-2; 7 bases are a match to TRBD1. Trimming took 4 bases from V and 4 from J; bases not matched to a gene: 4. This CDR3 region has 13 residues. Germline lookup yields CDR1 SGHRS and CDR2 YFSETQ.

This chain joins TRBV9 and TRBJ2-7; D is perhaps TRBD1 (5 bases). This CDR3 has 14 residues. Germline CDR1 and CDR2: SGDLS and YYNGEE. Between the trimmed V and J ends, which lost 3 bases and 0 bases, there was a span of 10 bases. The CDR3 region has the DNA TGTGCCAGCAGCGCGACAGAGATCTCCTACGAGCAGTACTTC. It codes for CASSATEISYEQYF.

This clone was found once. The chain carries TRBV21-1 and TRBJ1-1. TRBV21-1 is described as a pseudogene. This CDR3 comprises 16 residues. CDR3 loop: CASSKGTAGIGTEAFF. The CDR3 DNA follows: TGTGCCAGCAGCAAAGGTACGGCCGGGATTGGCACTGAAGCTTTCTTT.

The chain joins TRBV27 to TRBJ1-1; D is possibly TRBD1 (5 bases). CDR1 and CDR2 from the germline V gene are MNHEY and SMNVEV (reference sequence). V shed 1 base and J shed 1 base, with 13 bases lying between them. The CDR3 is made up of 16 amino acids. DNA of the CDR3: TGTGCCAGCAGTTTATTTAGTGGGGGGGAGAACACTGAAGCTTTCTTT. This encodes CASSLFSGGENTEAFF.

V and J are TRBV5-4 and TRBJ2-7, with TRBD2 as a possible D gene (6 bases). The CDR3 sequence is 14 residues long. Looked up from germline, CDR1 is SGHNT and CDR2 is YYREEE (reference sequence). V was cut by 0 bases and J by 5 bases, with 12 bases left in between. This chain's CDR3 is CASSLDGGAHEQYF. The CDR3 DNA sequence: TGTGCCAGCAGCTTGGACGGGGGAGCCCACGAGCAGTACTTC.

The chain links TRBV13 to TRBJ1-1; 9 bases align to TRBD1. The germline gives CDR1 PRHDT, CDR2 FYEKMQ (reference sequence). V dropped 3 bases and J dropped 5; count of bases not matched to a gene: 4. This CDR3 comprises 14 residues. The CDR3 is CASSFTGGSTEAFF. The CDR3 coding sequence is TGTGCCAGCAGCTTTACAGGGGGCTCTACTGAAGCTTTCTTT.

The chain uses TRBV28 and TRBJ1-2; no clear D. Trimming left V 6 bases short and J 4 bases short, with 9 bases between. In germline, CDR1 is MDHEN, CDR2 SYDVKM. The CDR3 spans 12 residues. DNA for the CDR3: TGTGCCAGCAGCGTAGTTCCCTATGGCTACACCTTC. It specifies CASSVVPYGYTF.

V usage is TRBV6-5 and J usage is TRBJ2-7, with D perhaps TRBD2 (5 bases). The CDR3 is made up of 12 amino acids. V was shortened by 4 bases and J by 5 bases, with 9 bases between the two germline ends. The germline V gene has CDR1 MNHEY and CDR2 SVGAGI. The CDR3 is CASSSTRDEQYF. The CDR3 DNA reads TGTGCCAGCAGTTCCACGAGGGACGAGCAGTACTTC.

The chain links TRBV11-3 to TRBJ2-1, with D perhaps matching TRBD2 (5 bases). The CDR3 is made up of 15 amino acids. V was pared by 0 bases and J by 6 bases, with 12 bases between. The germline V gene encodes CDR1 SGHNT and CDR2 YENEEA. The CDR3 reads CASSLESGGRNEQFF. The CDR3 DNA is TGTGCCAGCAGCTTAGAGTCAGGAGGTCGCAATGAGCAGTTCTTC.

The rearrangement links TRBV19 to TRBJ2-4; D not resolved. In germline, CDR1 is LNHDA, CDR2 SQIVND (reference sequence). The ends were cut back, 5 bases at V and 1 base at J, with 12 bases in the middle. The CDR3 runs to 15 residues. This chain's CDR3 is CASSPGDLAKNIQYF. The CDR3 DNA reads as TGTGCCAGTAGTCCCGGAGATCTTGCCAAAAACATTCAGTACTTC.

J is TRBJ1-6 and V is TRBV2; no clear D gene. This CDR3 region has 13 residues. V gave up 2 bases and J gave up 7 bases, with 6 bases separating them. Germline assignment: CDR1 SNHLY and CDR2 FYNNEI. The CDR3 is CASSENGNSPLHF. The DNA of the CDR3 is TGTGCCAGCAGTGAAAACGGGAATTCACCCCTCCACTTT.

The rearrangement uses TRBV5-1 and TRBJ2-5, with D maybe TRBD1 (5 bases). The CDR3 sequence is 16 residues long. Germline V CDR1 and CDR2: SGHRS, YFSETQ. The V end was cut by 0 bases, the J end by 4 bases, with 16 bases between. The CDR3 loop is CASSLVGQGFGETQYF. The CDR3 nucleotides are TGCGCCAGCAGCTTGGTGGGGCAGGGTTTTGGAGAGACCCAGTACTTC.

This chain links TRBV4-2 with TRBJ2-7; 9 bases are shared with TRBD2. The CDR3 spans 15 residues. Germline values: CDR1 LGHNA, CDR2 YNFKEQ. V was pared by 1 base and J by 3 bases, with 4 bases of the junction left unmatched. CDR3: CASSQASGTIYEQYF. The DNA for the CDR3 is TGTGCCAGCAGCCAAGCTAGCGGGACGATCTACGAGCAGTACTTC.

The J gene is TRBJ1-4, the V gene TRBV3-1 (or the pseudogene TRBV3-2), with a possible D match to TRBD1 (6 bases). The CDR3 length is 14 residues. Germline CDR1 and CDR2: LGHDT and YNNKEL (reference sequence). Trimming shortened V by 5 bases and J by 0 bases, and 7 bases separated the two germline ends. The CDR3 DNA reads TGTGCCAGCAGCAGGGGGTCAACTAATGAAAAACTGTTTTTT. This gives the protein CASSRGSTNEKLFF.